The 31 T cell receptor beta chains below come from one sample, sequenced in a study of metastatic and nonmetastatic thyroid tumors. TCRdb re-called the PCR reads with MiXCR. The sample shows 39,000 or so clones, approximately 44% of them seen only once. Each patient came to thyroid surgery without any prior treatment (of any kind). The sequenced material came from tumor tissue. These receptors all come from a male donor with papillary thyroid cancer or a benign thyroid nodule (not recorded which). Some clones in this sample may be carry-over from other donors' samples.

The table lists this clone with a few counts. The chain couples TRBV25-1 to TRBJ1-2; 9 bases agree with TRBD1. Germline values: CDR1 MGHDK, CDR2 SYGVNS. With V trimmed by 6 bases and J by 3 bases, 5 bases remained unmatched. The CDR3 consists of 14 residues. As DNA, the CDR3 is TGTGCCAGCAGGGGGACAGGGCGGTACTATGGCTACACCTTC. Translation gives CASRGTGRYYGYTF.

The V and J genes are TRBV12-3 or TRBV12-4 and TRBJ2-7, with 10 nucleotides matching TRBD1. Unmatched junction bases numbered 11, after V lost 5 bases and J lost 7 bases. The CDR3 sequence is 15 residues long. DNA for the CDR3: TGTGCCAGCAGTGGGACAGGGGCCGCAGGTAGGGAGCAGTACTTC. The encoded protein is CASSGTGAAGREQYF.

This clone turned up a few times. This chain links TRBV4-2 with TRBJ2-1; TRBD2 aligns across 12 bases. Germline V gene data show CDR1 as LGHNA and CDR2 as YNFKEQ. The CDR3 extends over 15 amino acids. The trim removed 1 base at V and 10 bases at J, leaving 5 bases unmatched. The DNA of the CDR3 is TGTGCCAGCAGCCAAGCTAGCGGGGGGGCTGAAGAGCAGTTCTTC. Residues: CASSQASGGAEEQFF.

In this sample, this clone turned up a few times. The rearrangement links TRBV18 to TRBJ2-7; no clear D gene. The V gene lost 0 bases and the J gene lost 0 bases, with 12 bases spanning the gap. There are 16 residues in the CDR3. Germline V CDR1 and CDR2: KGHSH, LQKENI. The CDR3 nucleotides read TGTGCCAGCTCACCACCGGGAAGGGTGAGCTCCTACGAGCAGTACTTC. It translates to CASSPPGRVSSYEQYF. Together with reference TRBV18 and TRBJ2-7, the CDR3 gives the full variable domain: NAGVMQNPRHLVRRRGQEARLRCSPMKGHSHVYWYRQLPEEGLKFMVYLQKENIIDESGMPKERFSAEFPKEGPSILRIQQVVRGDSAAYFCASSPPGRVSSYEQYFGPGTRLTVT.

V is TRBV20-1 and J is TRBJ1-1; unclear D gene. V was shortened by 3 bases and J by 1 base, with 15 bases between the two germline ends. Germline CDR1 DFQATT, CDR2 SNEGSKA (reference sequence). There are 15 residues in the CDR3. As DNA, the CDR3 is TGCAGTGCTAGCCCTCCAAAATTCGAGAACACTGAAGCTTTCTTT. Translating it yields CSASPPKFENTEAFF.

This clone was found many times. The chain joins TRBV18 to TRBJ1-4; 9 bases map to TRBD1. From germline, CDR1 is KGHSH and CDR2 LQKENI. The CDR3 loop spans 15 amino acids. The V and J ends lost 6 bases and 7 bases, in that order; junction bases with no gene match: 9. CDR3 nucleotides: TGTGCCAGCTCGCCTTCCGTGACAGGGGGTGAAAAACTGTTTTTT. Its translation is CASSPSVTGGEKLFF.

This clone has just a few counts. The chain employs TRBV28 and TRBJ2-3; D ambiguous. The ends were cut back, 6 bases at V and 6 bases at J, with 7 bases in the middle. Germline loops: CDR1 MDHEN, CDR2 SYDVKM. The CDR3 consists of 11 residues. The CDR3 protein is CASRVSDTQYF. For the CDR3, the DNA is TGTGCCAGCAGGGTTTCGGATACGCAGTATTTT.

V and J are TRBV20-1 and TRBJ2-1; TRBD2 matches at 8 bases. Germline trimming cut 0 bases from V and 3 bases from J; bases unmatched to any gene: 4. CDR3 length: 15 residues. Germline V lookup: CDR1 DFQATT, CDR2 SNEGSKA (reference sequence). CDR3 sequence (DNA): TGCAGTGCTAGAGATACGGGACTAGACTACAATGAGCAGTTCTTC. The encoded protein is CSARDTGLDYNEQFF.

At least ten counts were recorded for this clone. The chain has TRBV25-1 and TRBJ1-4, with 8 bases identical to TRBD1. With 5 bases clipped from V and 10 bases from J, the junction kept 15 bases outside the gene matches. The CDR3 covers 16 residues. CDR1 and CDR2 (germline): MGHDK, SYGVNS. The CDR3 nucleotides are TGTGCCAGCAGTATAGGGATCTCAGGGGGCGGAGGAAAACTGTTTTTT. This gives the protein CASSIGISGGGGKLFF.

There are a few counts of this clone. The chain has TRBV7-8 and TRBJ1-6; D is possibly TRBD1 (5 bases). Trimming removed 5 bases from V and 4 bases from J, with 12 bases in between. Germline V lookup: CDR1 SGHVS, CDR2 FQNEAQ. This CDR3 has 15 amino acids. CDR3 residues: CASSPPGLYNSPLHF. The CDR3 bases are TGTGCCAGCAGCCCGCCGGGACTTTATAATTCACCCCTCCACTTT.

In this sample, this clone turned up many times. This sequence joins TRBV2 and TRBJ2-7; no firm D call. This CDR3 is built from 11 residues. CDR1 and CDR2 (germline): SNHLY, FYNNEI. Trimming cost V 4 bases and J 3 bases, with 4 bases left between them. CDR3 coding DNA: TGTGCCAGCAGTGCTAACTACGAGCAGTACTTC. This encodes CASSANYEQYF. Filled out from reference TRBV2 and TRBJ2-7, the complete variable domain reads EPEVTQTPSHQVTQMGQEVILRCVPISNHLYFYWYRQILGQKVEFLVSFYNNEISEKSEIFDDQFSVERPDGSNFTLKIRSTKLEDSAMYFCASSANYEQYFGPGTRLTVT.

The V gene is TRBV20-1, the J gene TRBJ1-5; the D gene is possibly TRBD1 (6 bases). The CDR3 loop spans 14 amino acids. CDR1 is DFQATT and CDR2 is SNEGSKA in the germline V gene (reference sequence). The V end lost 5 bases, the J end lost 0 bases, and 11 bases lay between the germline ends. The CDR3 region is CSADRSHSNQPQHF. CDR3 bases: TGCAGTGCTGACAGGTCCCATAGCAATCAGCCCCAGCATTTT.

This clone occurred a few times. The V and J genes are TRBV28 and TRBJ1-2; D is perhaps TRBD1 (6 bases). Per the germline V gene, CDR1 is MDHEN and CDR2 is SYDVKM. V was clipped by 2 bases and J by 7 bases, with 23 bases between them. The CDR3 sequence is 17 residues long. DNA for the CDR3: TGTGCCAGCAGTTTAAGTGCATCGAGGGGGAGGTTGGGTGGCTACACCTTC. Its translation is CASSLSASRGRLGGYTF.

The V gene is TRBV11-1, the J gene TRBJ2-7; the D gene could be TRBD1 or TRBD2 (7 bases each). The V gene lost 5 bases and the J gene lost 2 bases, with 28 bases spanning the gap. The CDR3 is made up of 19 amino acids. Per germline, CDR1 SGHAT and CDR2 FQDESV (reference sequence). The CDR3 DNA follows: TGTGCCAGCAGCACACAGGGGAGCGGACTAGGATTCCCTGCCTACGAGCAGTACTTC. As protein: CASSTQGSGLGFPAYEQYF.

This clone appeared a few times. V and J are TRBV12-3 or TRBV12-4 and TRBJ2-7; 7 bases are a match to TRBD2. The V and J ends lost 1 base and 3 bases, in that order; junction bases with no gene match: 3. CDR3 length: 14 residues. In nucleotides, the CDR3 is TGTGCCAGCAGTTTAGGCGGGAGTGGCTACGAGCAGTACTTC. Its translation: CASSLGGSGYEQYF.

This clone was counted a few times. The V call is TRBV19, the J call TRBJ2-7; D may be TRBD1 (6 bases). The CDR3 is 15 amino acids. The V gene's germline CDR1 is LNHDA and CDR2 SQIVND (reference sequence). Between the trimmed V and J ends, which lost 5 bases and 3 bases, there was a span of 17 bases. The CDR3 nucleotides read TGTGCCAGTAGTTCCCAGGGGACGCGAGGCTACGAGCAGTACTTC. This encodes CASSSQGTRGYEQYF.

The V gene is TRBV12-3 or TRBV12-4, the J gene TRBJ2-1; no firm D call. This CDR3 is built from 14 residues. The V end was cut by 7 bases, the J end by 3 bases, with 13 bases between. CDR3 sequence reads: CASIRAANYNEQFF. In nucleotides, the CDR3 is TGTGCCAGCATACGGGCAGCTAACTACAATGAGCAGTTCTTC.

The chain joins TRBV19 to TRBJ2-1; 10 bases match TRBD1. Losses at the gene ends were 5 bases for V and 9 bases for J; bases not matched to a gene: 10. Germline V gene sequence: CDR1 LNHDA, CDR2 SQIVND (reference sequence). The CDR3 is 15 amino acids. CDR3 coding DNA: TGTGCCAGTAGTTTTCGCCGGGACAGGGGCAGTGAGCAGTTCTTC. It codes for CASSFRRDRGSEQFF.

The chain couples TRBV6-2 or TRBV6-3 to TRBJ1-1; D is uncertain. V was pared by 2 bases and J by 3 bases, with 10 bases between. This CDR3 contains 14 residues. The V gene's germline CDR1 is MNHEY and CDR2 SVGEGT. The CDR3 nucleotides read TGTGCCAGCAGTTACCTGGGCCCGGACACTGAAGCTTTCTTT. Translating it yields CASSYLGPDTEAFF.

This sequence joins TRBV20-1 and TRBJ1-3; 9 positions match TRBD1. J was trimmed by 0 bases and V by 0 bases; bases with no gene match: 6. The CDR3 sequence is 17 residues long. Germline loops: CDR1 DFQATT, CDR2 SNEGSKA (reference sequence). The CDR3 loop is CSARETGGADSGNTIYF. CDR3 in DNA: TGCAGTGCTAGAGAGACAGGGGGGGCCGACTCTGGAAACACCATATATTTT.

This clone has only a few counts. The J gene is TRBJ2-7, the V gene TRBV20-1; weak D call: TRBD2 (5 bases). V lost 3 bases, J lost 1 base, and 22 bases lay in between. From germline, CDR1 is DFQATT and CDR2 SNEGSKA (reference sequence). This CDR3 has 17 residues. DNA of the CDR3: TGCAGTGCTAGTCGCTTCCCTCTAGCAAGCCATTCCTACGAGCAGTACTTC. It specifies CSASRFPLASHSYEQYF.

This clone was seen more than once but under ten times. The chain has TRBV5-1 and TRBJ1-3; D gene uncertain. Per germline, CDR1 SGHRS and CDR2 YFSETQ. V was cut by 4 bases and J by 0 bases, with 17 bases left in between. The CDR3 runs 17 residues. The CDR3 spells CASSVSPGQSSGNTIYF. CDR3 in DNA: TGCGCCAGCAGCGTTTCCCCCGGGCAGAGCTCTGGAAACACCATATATTTT.

This clone counts as medium-sized. The genes are TRBV30 and TRBJ2-7; 11 nucleotides line up with TRBD1. V lost 5 bases and J lost 3; bases outside the gene matches: 9. Germline V lookup: CDR1 GTSNPN, CDR2 SVGIG (reference sequence). The CDR3 contains 15 residues. The CDR3 nucleotides are TGTGCCTGGGGACAGGGGGCGCGATCGGTCTACGAGCAGTACTTC. Amino acid sequence: CAWGQGARSVYEQYF.

The chain combines TRBV20-1 with TRBJ2-7, with 7 bases lining up with TRBD1. Germline V gene lookup returns CDR1 DFQATT and CDR2 SNEGSKA (reference sequence). The V segment lost 1 base and the J segment 2 bases; nucleotides outside the gene matches: 5. This CDR3 is built from 14 residues. CDR3 bases: TGCAGTGCTAGAGGGACAGGTGACACCTACGAGCAGTACTTC. Its translation is CSARGTGDTYEQYF.

The V call is TRBV7-9, the J call TRBJ2-1; perhaps TRBD1 as D (5 bases). The CDR3 extends over 12 amino acids. Trimming shortened V by 4 bases and J by 10 bases, and 11 bases separated the two germline ends. Germline-derived CDR1 and CDR2 are SEHNR and FQNEAQ (reference sequence). The CDR3 sequence is CASSSTVQEQFF. CDR3 nucleotide sequence: TGTGCCAGCAGCTCGACAGTGCAAGAGCAGTTCTTC.

The genes are TRBV12-3 or TRBV12-4 and TRBJ1-4; D is unclear. This CDR3 has 13 amino acids. The germline V and J ends were trimmed by 8 bases and 5 bases, with 12 bases remaining between them. The CDR3 protein is CASGHTFNEKLFF. DNA for the CDR3: TGTGCCAGCGGGCACACGTTCAATGAAAAACTGTTTTTT.

This sequence joins TRBV7-9 and TRBJ2-1; weak D call: TRBD1 (5 bases). The germline V gene has CDR1 SEHNR and CDR2 FQNEAQ (reference sequence). There are 14 residues in the CDR3. The V end lost 3 bases, the J end lost 4 bases, and 10 bases lay between the germline ends. This chain's CDR3 is CASSFSKGYNEQFF. The CDR3 bases are TGTGCCAGCAGCTTCAGTAAGGGGTACAATGAGCAGTTCTTC.

CDR3 amino acids: CASSIAGASYGYTF. CDR3 nucleotide sequence: TGTGCCAGTAGTATAGCTGGGGCGAGCTATGGCTACACCTTC. V gene TRBV19 combines with J gene TRBJ1-2, with D possibly being TRBD1 (5 bases). The V and J ends lost 1 base and 4 bases respectively, with 10 bases between them. The CDR3 totals 14 residues. Germline CDR1 LNHDA, CDR2 SQIVND (reference sequence).

The chain combines TRBV6-1 with TRBJ1-2, with a tentative D call TRBD1 (5 bases). The CDR3 is 16 amino acids. CDR1 is MNHNS, CDR2 SASEGT, per germline. V was clipped by 5 bases and J by 2 bases, with 18 bases between them. The CDR3 coding sequence is TGTGCCAGCAGTCCCCTCCTGGGGGGGGGGAACTATGGCTACACCTTC. Translating it yields CASSPLLGGGNYGYTF.

The CDR3 protein is CASKDRGDVYEQYF. The CDR3 DNA follows: TGTGCCAGTAAGGACAGGGGAGATGTTTACGAGCAGTACTTC. The V and J genes are TRBV19 and TRBJ2-7, with 9 bases lining up with TRBD1. The ends lost 7 bases at V and 4 bases at J; junction bases unmatched: 8. Looked up from germline, CDR1 is LNHDA and CDR2 is SQIVND (reference sequence). This CDR3 is 14 amino acids long.

This chain connects TRBV10-3 to TRBJ1-6, with 9 bases identical to TRBD1. This CDR3 region has 18 residues. V gave up 0 bases and J gave up 6 bases; unmatched junction bases: 9. Per germline, CDR1 ENHRY and CDR2 SYGVKD. The DNA for the CDR3 is TGTGCCATCAGTGAGTCGGCGGGACAGGGTGGTCGTAATTCACCCCTCCACTTT. This codes for CAISESAGQGGRNSPLHF.